The 11 T cell receptor beta chains below come from one sample, sequenced in a study of blood T cell repertoires in COVID-19. Sequenced by immunoSEQ multiplex PCR; TCRdb stores in-frame clones only, minus some. The sample includes around 260,000 clones, about 87% of them seen just once. The sequenced sample consisted of peripheral blood. Receptors originate from a man aged 55 to 70 who had recovered from COVID-19.

V gene TRBV6-5 combines with J gene TRBJ1-5; perhaps TRBD1 as D (6 bases). Germline lookup yields CDR1 MNHEY and CDR2 SVGAGI. Trimming removed 0 bases from V and 3 bases from J, with 12 bases in between. CDR3 length: 16 residues. CDR3 amino acids: CASSYSQTGLNQPQHF. For the CDR3, the DNA is TGTGCCAGCAGTTACTCGCAGACAGGTCTCAATCAGCCCCAGCATTTT.

The gene calls are TRBV6-1 and TRBJ1-3; 7 bases agree with TRBD1. The junction had 12 bases not matched to a gene; V was cut back by 4 bases and J by 0 bases. The CDR3 spans 18 residues. CDR1 and CDR2 (germline): MNHNS, SASEGT. The CDR3 protein is CASSGRVTGFLSGNTIYF. The DNA for the CDR3 is TGTGCCAGCAGTGGTAGGGTGACAGGGTTCCTCTCTGGAAACACCATATATTTT.

V gene TRBV7-9 combines with J gene TRBJ1-2; 7 nucleotides agree with TRBD1. This CDR3 spans 15 amino acids. Germline loops: CDR1 SEHNR, CDR2 FQNEAQ (reference sequence). The junction had 16 bases not matched to a gene; V was cut back by 7 bases and J by 8 bases. The CDR3 spells CASTPDRTLPEGYTF. The CDR3, as DNA: TGTGCCAGCACCCCGGACAGGACTCTTCCCGAAGGCTACACCTTC. Variable domain in full (rest from reference TRBV7-9 and TRBJ1-2): DTGVSQNPRHKITKRGQNVTFRCDPISEHNRLYWYRQTLGQGPEFLTYFQNEAQLEKSRLLSDRFSAERPKGSFSTLEIQRTEQGDSAMYLCASTPDRTLPEGYTFGSGTRLTVV.

The chain recombines TRBV2 with TRBJ2-6; tentatively, D is TRBD2 (6 bases). V lost 7 bases and J 2 bases, leaving 15 bases between the germline ends. This CDR3 has 16 amino acids. In germline, CDR1 is SNHLY, CDR2 FYNNEI. CDR3 coding DNA: TGTGCCAGCACCTTTCTCCCGGGAGCTGGGGCCAACGTCCTGACTTTC. Amino acid sequence: CASTFLPGAGANVLTF. The full variable domain, completed using reference TRBV2 and TRBJ2-6, is EPEVTQTPSHQVTQMGQEVILRCVPISNHLYFYWYRQILGQKVEFLVSFYNNEISEKSEIFDDQFSVERPDGSNFTLKIRSTKLEDSAMYFCASTFLPGAGANVLTFGAGSRLTVL.

The chain is built from TRBV4-1 and TRBJ2-7; TRBD1 agrees at 7 bases. Per the germline V gene, CDR1 is MGHRA and CDR2 is YSYEKL. V lost 4 bases, J lost 3 bases, and 9 bases stayed unmatched. The CDR3 covers 15 residues. Here the CDR3 DNA reads TGCGCCAGCAGCCCCGAGACAGGGACAAGCTACGAGCAGTACTTC. Protein product: CASSPETGTSYEQYF.

CDR3 DNA sequence: TGTGCCAGCAGCCGGGGATCGGGTGGCAATCAGCCCCAGCATTTT. Amino acid sequence: CASSRGSGGNQPQHF. The chain has TRBV11-1 and TRBJ1-5, with D unresolved. This CDR3 region has 15 residues. The V end was cut by 5 bases, the J end by 2 bases, with 13 bases between. Germline CDR1 and CDR2: SGHAT and FQDESV (reference sequence).

The chain couples TRBV10-3 to TRBJ2-7, with TRBD1 identical over 9 bases. V was pared by 10 bases and J by 0 bases, with 4 bases of the junction left unmatched. This CDR3 has 13 residues. Germline V gene data show CDR1 as ENHRY and CDR2 as SYGVKD. CDR3: CATGTGNSYEQYF. The CDR3 DNA reads TGTGCCACCGGGACAGGGAACTCCTACGAGCAGTACTTC.

The chain links TRBV7-8 to TRBJ1-2; no clear D gene. In germline, CDR1 is SGHVS, CDR2 FQNEAQ. V dropped 1 base and J dropped 8 bases, with 11 bases sitting between them. This CDR3 contains 13 residues. CDR3 DNA sequence: TGTGCCAGCAGCTTAGGGCAGGATGCAGGCTACACCTTC. This encodes CASSLGQDAGYTF.

The chain links TRBV7-2 to TRBJ1-5, with D unresolved. The CDR3 length is 14 residues. V dropped 1 base and J dropped 3 bases, with 7 bases sitting between them. Germline V CDR1 and CDR2: SGHTA, FQGNSA. The CDR3 sequence is CASSLVQYNQPQHF. The CDR3 DNA is TGTGCCAGCAGCTTAGTTCAGTACAATCAGCCCCAGCATTTT.

The V gene is TRBV14, the J gene TRBJ1-4; D unresolved. This CDR3 region has 14 residues. The germline V gene encodes CDR1 SGHDN and CDR2 FVKESK. V lost 4 bases to trimming and J lost 7 bases, with 13 bases between them. The chain's CDR3 is CASSRGGPGEKLFF. The CDR3 DNA follows: TGTGCCAGCAGCCGCGGCGGTCCGGGTGAAAAACTGTTTTTT.

This clone showed up just a few times. The CDR3 here is CASSPSMGSTEAFF. CDR3 DNA: TGTGCCAGTAGTCCAAGTATGGGGAGCACTGAAGCTTTCTTT. The chain is built from TRBV19 and TRBJ1-1, with no clear D. The germline gives CDR1 LNHDA, CDR2 SQIVND (reference sequence). The CDR3 sequence is 14 residues long. V shed 5 bases and J shed 4 bases, with 14 bases lying between them.